This is a list of T cell receptor beta chains from one sample in a study of blood T cell repertoires in COVID-19. Sequenced by immunoSEQ multiplex PCR; TCRdb stores in-frame clones only, minus some. The table lists 130,000 to 150,000 clones, over 80% of them singletons. Sample: peripheral blood. These TCRs come from a man at least 80 years old with acute or convalescent COVID-19. The CDR3 runs from the conserved cysteine through the conserved F or W. Each record gives: V gene, D gene, clone size, J gene, CDR3 protein, CDR3 DNA. A D gene is named only where the DNA matches it firmly. Not all rows give a size; the values are once, few, many and, for expanded clones, a class.

V: TRBV7-6; D: NA; size: NA; J: TRBJ2-1; CDR3: CASSPPTHGGPIAEQFF; DNA: TGTGCCAGCAGCCCCCCCACCCACGGAGGACCTATCGCGGAGCAGTTCTTC
V: TRBV28; D: TRBD1; size: NA; J: TRBJ2-1; CDR3: CASSQSGTGVVGSQFF; DNA: TGTGCCAGCAGTCAATCCGGGACAGGGGTTGTCGGGAGCCAGTTCTTC
V: TRBV5-1; D: TRBD1; size: NA; J: TRBJ1-1; CDR3: CASSWGQGASEAFF; DNA: TGCGCCAGCAGCTGGGGACAGGGGGCTTCTGAAGCTTTCTTT
V: TRBV19; D: TRBD1; size: NA; J: TRBJ1-1; CDR3: CASSTGQGVLTEAFF; DNA: TGTGCCAGTAGTACGGGACAGGGGGTTCTCACTGAAGCTTTCTTT
V: TRBV18; D: NA; size: NA; J: TRBJ1-3; CDR3: CASSPSSGNTIYF; DNA: TGTGCCAGCTCACCGAGCTCTGGAAACACCATATATTTT
V: TRBV21-1; D: NA; size: NA; J: TRBJ2-7; CDR3: CASSFRTGTYEQYF; DNA: TGTGCCAGCAGCTTCCGGACAGGGACCTACGAGCAGTACTTC
V: TRBV5-1; D: TRBD1; size: NA; J: TRBJ2-3; CDR3: CASSPQGAGTDTQYF; DNA: TGCGCCAGCAGCCCACAGGGGGCCGGCACAGATACGCAGTATTTT
V: TRBV6-1; D: NA; size: NA; J: TRBJ1-5; CDR3: CASSDESRARYSNQPQHF; DNA: TGTGCCAGCAGTGATGAGTCCAGGGCCCGATATAGCAATCAGCCCCAGCATTTT
V: TRBV5-1; D: TRBD1; size: NA; J: TRBJ2-3; CDR3: CASSWTRGQGDTQYF; DNA: TGCGCCAGCAGCTGGACAAGGGGGCAAGGGGATACGCAGTATTTT
V: TRBV28; D: NA; size: NA; J: TRBJ2-7; CDR3: CASKDYRTYEQYF; DNA: TGTGCCAGTAAGGACTACCGAACCTACGAGCAGTACTTC
V: TRBV3-1/TRBV3-2; D: TRBD2; size: NA; J: TRBJ2-5; CDR3: CASSLRTSGISETQYF; DNA: TGTGCCAGCAGCCTCAGGACTAGCGGGATTTCGGAGACCCAGTACTTC
V: TRBV3-1/TRBV3-2; D: TRBD1; size: NA; J: TRBJ1-6; CDR3: CASSQVVQGSSPLHF; DNA: TGTGCCAGCAGCCAAGTCGTACAGGGGAGCTCACCCCTCCACTTT
V: TRBV18; D: NA; size: NA; J: TRBJ1-3; CDR3: CASSGAGNTIYF; DNA: TGTGCCAGCTCAGGGGCAGGAAACACCATATATTTT
V: TRBV3-1/TRBV3-2; D: NA; size: NA; J: TRBJ1-6; CDR3: CASSRQVPTSPLHF; DNA: TGTGCCAGCAGCCGCCAGGTCCCTACCTCACCCCTCCACTTT
V: TRBV6-9; D: TRBD1; size: NA; J: TRBJ1-6; CDR3: CASSPGTGNSPLHF; DNA: TGTGCCAGCAGCCCCGGGACAGGGAATTCACCCCTCCACTTT
V: TRBV11-2; D: NA; size: NA; J: TRBJ1-4; CDR3: CASSLGGQSREKLFF; DNA: TGTGCCAGCAGCTTAGGAGGACAGTCAAGGGAAAAACTGTTTTTT
V: TRBV30; D: TRBD2; size: NA; J: TRBJ2-7; CDR3: CAWSPTSGRAHEQYF; DNA: TGTGCCTGGAGTCCGACTAGCGGGAGGGCTCACGAGCAGTACTTC
V: TRBV18; D: TRBD1; size: NA; J: TRBJ2-5; CDR3: CASSPGETGQYQETQYF; DNA: TGTGCCAGCTCACCAGGAGAGACAGGGCAGTACCAAGAGACCCAGTACTTC
V: TRBV28; D: TRBD2; size: once; J: TRBJ2-7; CDR3: CASETSGTYEQYF; DNA: TGTGCCAGTGAGACTAGCGGAACCTACGAGCAGTACTTC
V: TRBV7-2; D: NA; size: few; J: TRBJ1-5; CDR3: CASSLGGGLNQPQHF; DNA: TGTGCCAGCAGCTTAGGGGGGGGGCTCAATCAGCCCCAGCATTTT
V: TRBV2; D: TRBD1; size: once; J: TRBJ2-5; CDR3: CAYRGPVETQYF; DNA: TGTGCCTACAGGGGCCCGGTAGAGACCCAGTACTTC
V: TRBV3-1/TRBV3-2; D: NA; size: NA; J: TRBJ2-3; CDR3: CASSQKQGGTQYF; DNA: TGTGCCAGCAGCCAAAAACAGGGGGGGACGCAGTATTTT
V: TRBV9; D: TRBD1; size: few; J: TRBJ1-4; CDR3: CASSSGQGYNEKLFF; DNA: TGTGCCAGCAGCAGCGGACAGGGGTATAATGAAAAACTGTTTTTT
V: TRBV29-1; D: TRBD1; size: NA; J: TRBJ1-2; CDR3: CSAGGTAGDYGYTF; DNA: TGCAGCGCTGGGGGGACAGCGGGGGACTATGGCTACACCTTC
V: TRBV6-1; D: NA; size: once; J: TRBJ1-4; CDR3: CASSERWNEKLFF; DNA: TGTGCCAGCAGTGAACGGTGGAATGAAAAACTGTTTTTT
V: TRBV24-1; D: NA; size: NA; J: TRBJ2-1; CDR3: CATTGPGVNEQFF; DNA: TGTGCCACCACCGGGCCGGGAGTCAATGAGCAGTTCTTC
V: TRBV27; D: NA; size: NA; J: TRBJ2-3; CDR3: CASSHRGSDTQYF; DNA: TGTGCCAGCAGTCATAGGGGGTCAGATACGCAGTATTTT
V: TRBV2; D: TRBD2; size: few; J: TRBJ2-7; CDR3: CASRESGRAAYEQYF; DNA: TGTGCCAGCAGGGAAAGCGGGAGGGCGGCCTACGAGCAGTACTTC
V: TRBV16; D: TRBD1; size: NA; J: TRBJ1-2; CDR3: CASSQIQGARGYTF; DNA: TGTGCCAGCAGCCAGATACAGGGGGCGCGAGGCTACACCTTC
V: TRBV5-1; D: TRBD1; size: once; J: TRBJ1-2; CDR3: CASSPKNGQGNGYTF; DNA: TGCGCCAGCAGCCCGAAAAATGGACAGGGAAATGGCTACACCTTC
V: TRBV5-1; D: NA; size: once; J: TRBJ2-3; CDR3: CASSLGDRRTDTQYF; DNA: TGCGCCAGCAGCTTGGGCGACAGACGCACAGATACGCAGTATTTT
V: TRBV30; D: TRBD2; size: once; J: TRBJ2-5; CDR3: CAWSVRLSSGGAETQYF; DNA: TGTGCCTGGAGTGTACGATTGTCTAGCGGGGGGGCAGAGACCCAGTACTTC
V: TRBV5-1; D: NA; size: NA; J: TRBJ1-4; CDR3: CASRPGRSFSTNEKLFF; DNA: TGCGCCAGCAGGCCCGGGAGGAGTTTTAGTACTAATGAAAAACTGTTTTTT
V: TRBV20-1; D: NA; size: NA; J: TRBJ1-1; CDR3: CSAKTGEAFF; DNA: TGCAGTGCAAAAACAGGTGAAGCTTTCTTT
V: TRBV28; D: TRBD1; size: few; J: TRBJ2-6; CDR3: CASSAGTGSSGANVLTF; DNA: TGTGCCAGCAGTGCCGGGACAGGGAGCTCTGGGGCCAACGTCCTGACTTTC
V: TRBV10-3; D: NA; size: few; J: TRBJ1-3; CDR3: CAISLQGSGNTIYF; DNA: TGTGCCATCAGTCTACAGGGATCTGGAAACACCATATATTTT
V: TRBV28; D: NA; size: NA; J: TRBJ1-5; CDR3: CASSLTDSSGILSNQPQHF; DNA: TGTGCCAGCAGTTTGACGGACTCAAGCGGGATATTGAGCAATCAGCCCCAGCATTTT
V: TRBV6-2/TRBV6-3; D: NA; size: NA; J: TRBJ2-4; CDR3: CASSWATVGRPYF; DNA: TGTGCCAGCAGTTGGGCCACAGTGGGGCGTCCGTACTTC
V: TRBV2; D: TRBD1; size: once; J: TRBJ1-6; CDR3: CASSEARQTGVNSPLHF; DNA: TGTGCCAGCAGTGAAGCGCGTCAGACAGGGGTAAATTCACCCCTCCACTTT
V: TRBV5-1; D: TRBD2; size: NA; J: TRBJ2-1; CDR3: CASSPSGTSGRNEQFF; DNA: TGCGCCAGCAGCCCCTCGGGGACTAGTGGACGCAATGAGCAGTTCTTC
V: TRBV5-1; D: NA; size: once; J: TRBJ2-7; CDR3: CASSLDASYEQYF; DNA: TGCGCCAGCAGCCTGGACGCGTCCTACGAGCAGTACTTC
V: TRBV20-1; D: NA; size: NA; J: TRBJ2-1; CDR3: CSASGHKNNEQFF; DNA: TGCAGTGCTAGTGGACACAAAAACAATGAGCAGTTCTTC
V: TRBV5-1; D: NA; size: NA; J: TRBJ2-1; CDR3: CASSSGLLQHNEQFF; DNA: TGCGCCAGCAGCTCGGGACTCCTTCAGCACAATGAGCAGTTCTTC
V: TRBV10-3; D: TRBD2; size: NA; J: TRBJ2-1; CDR3: CAIRTSGYDEQFF; DNA: TGTGCCATCAGGACTAGCGGGTACGATGAGCAGTTCTTC
V: TRBV2; D: NA; size: NA; J: TRBJ1-3; CDR3: CASSREQGSGNTIYF; DNA: TGTGCCAGCAGCCGTGAACAGGGTTCTGGAAACACCATATATTTT
V: TRBV5-4; D: NA; size: few; J: TRBJ2-5; CDR3: CASSFGGTAETQYF; DNA: TGTGCCAGCAGCTTCGGGGGAACGGCAGAGACCCAGTACTTC
V: TRBV7-2; D: NA; size: NA; J: TRBJ1-4; CDR3: CASSLWGAEKLFF; DNA: TGTGCCAGCAGCTTATGGGGCGCGGAAAAACTGTTTTTT
V: TRBV4-1; D: TRBD1; size: NA; J: TRBJ1-3; CDR3: CASSQGQSYGNTIYF; DNA: TGCGCCAGCAGCCAGGGACAGTCCTATGGAAACACCATATATTTT
V: TRBV9; D: NA; size: NA; J: TRBJ1-1; CDR3: CASSVAPSGTEAFF; DNA: TGTGCCAGCAGCGTAGCTCCCTCGGGCACTGAAGCTTTCTTT
V: TRBV30; D: TRBD1; size: NA; J: TRBJ1-4; CDR3: CAWSPGTGSGGEKLFF; DNA: TGTGCCTGGAGTCCCGGGACAGGGAGCGGAGGTGAAAAACTGTTTTTT
V: TRBV6-5; D: TRBD1; size: NA; J: TRBJ1-6; CDR3: CASSYGTDNSPLHF; DNA: TGTGCCAGCAGTTACGGGACAGATAATTCACCCCTCCACTTT
V: TRBV7-9; D: TRBD1; size: NA; J: TRBJ1-4; CDR3: CASSLALDRVEKLFF; DNA: TGTGCCAGCAGCTTAGCGTTGGACAGGGTCGAAAAACTGTTTTTT
V: TRBV18; D: TRBD1; size: NA; J: TRBJ2-3; CDR3: CASSPGTAITSTDTQYF; DNA: TGTGCCAGCTCACCTGGGACAGCGATTACTAGCACAGATACGCAGTATTTT
V: TRBV5-1; D: NA; size: NA; J: TRBJ2-5; CDR3: CASSKRQPQETQYF; DNA: TGCGCCAGCAGCAAAAGACAACCCCAAGAGACCCAGTACTTC